This T cell receptor beta chain was observed in a study of OX40 agonist ivuxolimab in advanced cancers. Study details: Treatment received earlier with anti-PD-1, anti-PD-L1 or anti-CTLA-4 agents was allowed, and more than 35% had some.

Per germline, CDR1 LGHNA and CDR2 YSLEER. CDR3 length equals 15 residues. V lost 3 bases and J lost 6; bases outside the gene matches: 2. Assay used: immunoSEQ multiplex PCR; TCRdb lists only in-frame clones, some missing. The table records about 22,000 clones, around 77% of them present only once. As to this clone: Its antigen is unknown.

Study-level points and caveats: In the 0.1 to 3.0 mg/kg range, CD4+ and CD8+ blood T cells had expanded clonally by week 6. The study found that CD8+ T cells averaged more expanded clones than CD4+.

Excluded were patients having autoimmune disease history or systemic immunosuppression. The sequence was collected from an adult with an advanced solid tumor such as melanoma, head and neck, liver or kidney cancer. This specimen was CD4+ or CD8+ T cells sorted from blood, taken in a trial of the OX40 agonist ivuxolimab. This chain connects TRBV4-3 to TRBJ2-1; 13 bases match TRBD2. CDR3 region: CASSHTSGGANEQFF. CDR3 DNA: TGCGCCAGCAGCCATACTAGCGGGGGGGCCAATGAGCAGTTCTTC.